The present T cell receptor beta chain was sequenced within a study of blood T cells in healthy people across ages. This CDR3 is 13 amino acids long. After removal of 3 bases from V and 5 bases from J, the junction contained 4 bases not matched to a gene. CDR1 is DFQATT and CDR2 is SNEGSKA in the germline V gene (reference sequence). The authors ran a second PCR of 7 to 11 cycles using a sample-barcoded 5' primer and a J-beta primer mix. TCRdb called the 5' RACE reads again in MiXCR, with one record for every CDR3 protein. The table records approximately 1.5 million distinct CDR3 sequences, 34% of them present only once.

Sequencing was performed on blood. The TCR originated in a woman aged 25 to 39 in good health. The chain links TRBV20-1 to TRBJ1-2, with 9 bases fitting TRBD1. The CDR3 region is CSARKQGAYGYTF. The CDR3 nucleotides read TGCAGTGCTAGGAAACAGGGGGCATATGGCTACACCTTC.